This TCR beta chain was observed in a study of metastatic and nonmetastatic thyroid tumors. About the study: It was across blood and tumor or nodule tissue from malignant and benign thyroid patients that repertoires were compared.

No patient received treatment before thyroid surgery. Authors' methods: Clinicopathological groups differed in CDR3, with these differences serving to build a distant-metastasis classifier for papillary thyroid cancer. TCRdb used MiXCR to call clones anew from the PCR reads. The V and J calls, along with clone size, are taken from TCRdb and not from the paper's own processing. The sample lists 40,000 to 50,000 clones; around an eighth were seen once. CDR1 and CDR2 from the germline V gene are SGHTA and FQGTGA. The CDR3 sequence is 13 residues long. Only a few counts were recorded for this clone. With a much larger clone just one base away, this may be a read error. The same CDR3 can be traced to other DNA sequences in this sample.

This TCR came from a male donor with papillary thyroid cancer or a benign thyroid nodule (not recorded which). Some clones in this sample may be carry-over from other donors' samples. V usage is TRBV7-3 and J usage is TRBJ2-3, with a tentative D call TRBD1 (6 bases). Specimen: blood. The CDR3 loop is CASSLAGADTQYF. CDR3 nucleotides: TGTGCCAGCAGCTTAGCAGGGGCGGATACGCAGTACTTT.